Below are 17 T cell receptor beta chains sequenced from a single sample in a study of control samples from healthy donors and cancer patients. Measured with immunoSEQ multiplex PCR; TCRdb has only the in-frame clones, and not every one. In the table there are about 190,000 clones, around 90% of which are singletons. Sequencing was done on a sample of blood. These TCRs come from a man younger than 40 in good health.

This chain links TRBV18 with TRBJ2-5; 7 nucleotides match TRBD1. Germline assignment: CDR1 KGHSH and CDR2 LQKENI. J gave up 2 bases and V 8 bases, and 11 bases lay outside the gene matches. This CDR3 spans 15 amino acids. CDR3: CASAEAGTAQETQYF. In DNA, the CDR3 is TGTGCCAGCGCCGAAGCCGGGACAGCACAAGAGACCCAGTACTTC. The entire variable domain, with the rest obtained from reference TRBV18 and TRBJ2-5, is as follows: NAGVMQNPRHLVRRRGQEARLRCSPMKGHSHVYWYRQLPEEGLKFMVYLQKENIIDESGMPKERFSAEFPKEGPSILRIQQVVRGDSAAYFCASAEAGTAQETQYFGPGTRLLVL.

This rearrangement joins TRBV18 to TRBJ2-7, with TRBD2 as a possible D gene (6 bases). Germline-derived CDR1 and CDR2 are KGHSH and LQKENI. CDR3 size: 14 residues. The V gene lost 6 bases and the J gene lost 2 bases, with 14 bases spanning the gap. The CDR3 DNA is TGTGCCAGCTCGAAGGTGGCGGGGACCTACGAGCAGTACTTC. Amino acid sequence: CASSKVAGTYEQYF.

The V and J genes are TRBV5-1 and TRBJ2-3; D remains ambiguous. Germline V gene data show CDR1 as SGHRS and CDR2 as YFSETQ. Deletions cut 0 bases from V and 1 base from J, with 12 bases between. The CDR3 sequence is 16 residues long. The CDR3 coding sequence is TGCGCCAGCAGCTTGGCTTTTACACTTGGCACAGATACGCAGTATTTT. It codes for CASSLAFTLGTDTQYF.

The chain combines TRBV19 with TRBJ2-3, with unresolved D. Germline V gives CDR1 LNHDA, CDR2 SQIVND (reference sequence). V lost 6 bases and J 7 bases, leaving 11 bases between the germline ends. The CDR3 length is 12 residues. As DNA, the CDR3 is TGTGCCAGTAGCGAACAACGCTATACGCAGTATTTT. It codes for CASSEQRYTQYF. Using reference TRBV19 and TRBJ2-3 for the parts outside the CDR3, the full variable domain is DGGITQSPKYLFRKEGQNVTLSCEQNLNHDAMYWYRQDPGQGLRLIYYSQIVNDFQKGDIAEGYSVSREKKESFPLTVTSAQKNPTAFYLCASSEQRYTQYFGPGTRLTVL.

This chain uses TRBV5-4 with TRBJ1-1; D is ambiguous. The CDR3 has 15 residues. The V end lost 0 bases, the J end lost 4 bases, and 13 bases lay between the germline ends. Per germline, CDR1 SGHNT and CDR2 YYREEE (reference sequence). CDR3 sequence reads: CASSLGGGWGTEAFF. The CDR3 nucleotides are TGTGCCAGCAGCTTGGGCGGAGGGTGGGGCACTGAAGCTTTCTTT.

This rearrangement joins TRBV12-3 or TRBV12-4 to TRBJ1-6; D is undetermined. The CDR3 extends over 13 amino acids. Trimming took 0 bases from V and 9 from J, leaving 6 bases between them. CDR3 loop: CASSLAEPSPLHF. Here the CDR3 DNA reads TGTGCCAGCAGTTTAGCTGAACCTTCACCCCTCCACTTT.

V usage is TRBV6-5 and J usage is TRBJ1-4; a possible D gene is TRBD1 (6 bases). Germline lookup yields CDR1 MNHEY and CDR2 SVGAGI. This CDR3 comprises 14 residues. With 5 bases removed from V and 7 bases from J, the gap between germline ends came to 14 bases. In DNA, the CDR3 is TGTGCCAGCAGTACCAGGGGTGAGGGTGAAAAACTGTTTTTT. This translates into CASSTRGEGEKLFF.

This chain connects TRBV27 to TRBJ2-2; D ambiguous. This CDR3 has 14 residues. With 2 bases removed from V and 1 base from J, the gap between germline ends came to 5 bases. Germline V CDR1 and CDR2: MNHEY, SMNVEV (reference sequence). DNA of the CDR3: TGTGCCAGCAGTTTAACTTTGAACACCGGGGAGCTGTTTTTT. This translates into CASSLTLNTGELFF.

The V and J genes are TRBV5-1 and TRBJ2-7; D may be TRBD2 (6 bases). The V and J ends lost 0 bases and 0 bases respectively, with 13 bases between them. CDR3 length equals 16 residues. Germline CDR1 SGHRS, CDR2 YFSETQ. The CDR3 sequence: CASSLAGGVLSYEQYF. Here the CDR3 DNA reads TGCGCCAGCAGCTTGGCCGGCGGGGTCCTCTCCTACGAGCAGTACTTC. The full variable domain, rest sourced from reference TRBV5-1 and TRBJ2-7, is KAGVTQTPRYLIKTRGQQVTLSCSPISGHRSVSWYQQTPGQGLQFLFEYFSETQRNKGNFPGRFSGRQFSNSRSEMNVSTLELGDSALYLCASSLAGGVLSYEQYFGPGTRLTVT.

V gene TRBV6-4 combines with J gene TRBJ2-3; D gene uncertain. The ends were cut back, 3 bases at V and 1 base at J, with 8 bases in the middle. Germline CDR1 reads MRHNA; CDR2 reads SNTAGT. The CDR3 sequence is 14 residues long. The CDR3 spells CASSESPGTDTQYF. The CDR3 bases are TGTGCCAGCAGTGAAAGCCCTGGCACAGATACGCAGTATTTT.

The chain is built from TRBV6-5 and TRBJ1-5; D gene unclear. This CDR3 is 13 amino acids long. V lost 4 bases and J 5 bases, leaving 9 bases between the germline ends. Germline V gene lookup returns CDR1 MNHEY and CDR2 SVGAGI. The CDR3 region is CASSSSPDQPQHF. The CDR3 nucleotides are TGTGCCAGCAGTTCATCCCCCGATCAGCCCCAGCATTTT.

The V call is TRBV30, the J call TRBJ2-2; D possibly corresponds to TRBD1 (7 bases). Trimming removed 2 bases at V and 5 bases at J, with 15 bases between. CDR3 length equals 15 residues. Germline V gene lookup returns CDR1 GTSNPN and CDR2 SVGIG (reference sequence). The CDR3 protein is CAWSYSGGKTGELFF. CDR3 DNA: TGTGCCTGGAGTTATTCAGGGGGGAAAACCGGGGAGCTGTTTTTT.

The chain combines TRBV3-1 (or the pseudogene TRBV3-2) with TRBJ2-1; perhaps TRBD1 as D (6 bases). CDR3 size: 14 residues. Germline V gene sequence: CDR1 LGHDT, CDR2 YNNKEL (reference sequence). The V gene lost 6 bases and the J gene lost 1 base, with 10 bases spanning the gap. DNA for the CDR3: TGTGCCAGCAGTAAAGGGGGTTCCTACAATGAGCAGTTCTTC. Protein sequence: CASSKGGSYNEQFF.

This clone was seen more than once but under ten times. The J gene is TRBJ1-6, the V gene TRBV4-1, with D possibly being TRBD1 (5 bases). The CDR3 loop spans 17 amino acids. Between the trimmed V and J ends, which lost 6 bases and 7 bases, there was a span of 22 bases. CDR1 and CDR2 (germline): MGHRA, YSYEKL. The CDR3 DNA follows: TGCGCCAGCAGTCCTGCAAGGGCCGATCAGGGAAATTCACCCCTCCACTTT. Amino acids: CASSPARADQGNSPLHF.

The chain combines TRBV19 with TRBJ1-5; the match to TRBD1 covers 9 bases. The trim removed 4 bases at V and 4 bases at J, leaving 5 bases unmatched. Germline values: CDR1 LNHDA, CDR2 SQIVND (reference sequence). This CDR3 region has 15 residues. CDR3: CASSRDRGVNQPQHF. In DNA, the CDR3 is TGTGCCAGTAGTAGAGACAGGGGGGTTAATCAGCCCCAGCATTTT.

V and J are TRBV21-1 and TRBJ1-2; the D call in the table, TRBD1, was not verified against the DNA. TRBV21-1 is assigned pseudogene status. CDR3 length equals 13 residues. CDR3 amino acids: CASISRDSYGYTF. In nucleotides, the CDR3 is TGTGCCAGCATTAGCCGGGACAGTTATGGCTACACCTTC.

This chain connects TRBV29-1 to TRBJ1-6; no clear D. This CDR3 has 14 amino acids. Germline V gene lookup returns CDR1 SQVTM and CDR2 ANQGSEA. The CDR3 DNA reads as TGCAGGACGGGTGTGACTTCCTATAATTCACCCCTCCACTTT. Protein: CRTGVTSYNSPLHF.